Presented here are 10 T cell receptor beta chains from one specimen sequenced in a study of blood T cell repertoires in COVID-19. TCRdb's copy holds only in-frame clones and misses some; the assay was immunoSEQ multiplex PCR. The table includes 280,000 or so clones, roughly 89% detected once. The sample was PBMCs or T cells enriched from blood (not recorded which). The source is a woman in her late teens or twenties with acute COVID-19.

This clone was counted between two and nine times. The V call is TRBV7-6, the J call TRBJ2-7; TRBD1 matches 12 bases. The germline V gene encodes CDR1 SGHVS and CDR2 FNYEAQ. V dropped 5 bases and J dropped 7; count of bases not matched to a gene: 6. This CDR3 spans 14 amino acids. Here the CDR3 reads CASSLGQGAGEQYF. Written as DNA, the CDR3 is TGTGCCAGCAGCCTGGGACAGGGGGCGGGGGAGCAGTACTTC.

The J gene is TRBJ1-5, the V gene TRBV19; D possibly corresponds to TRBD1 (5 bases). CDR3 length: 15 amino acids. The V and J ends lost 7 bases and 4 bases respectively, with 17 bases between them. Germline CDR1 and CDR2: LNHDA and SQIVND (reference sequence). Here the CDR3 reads CASKGTNGGNQPQHF. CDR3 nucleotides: TGTGCCAGTAAGGGGACCAATGGGGGGAATCAGCCCCAGCATTTT.

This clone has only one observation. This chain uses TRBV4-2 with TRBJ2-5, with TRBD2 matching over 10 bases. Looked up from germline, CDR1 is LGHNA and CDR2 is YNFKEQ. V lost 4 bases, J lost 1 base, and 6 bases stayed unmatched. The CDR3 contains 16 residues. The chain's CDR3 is CASSRRLAGPQETQYF. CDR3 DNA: TGTGCCAGCAGCCGCCGACTAGCGGGCCCCCAAGAGACCCAGTACTTC.

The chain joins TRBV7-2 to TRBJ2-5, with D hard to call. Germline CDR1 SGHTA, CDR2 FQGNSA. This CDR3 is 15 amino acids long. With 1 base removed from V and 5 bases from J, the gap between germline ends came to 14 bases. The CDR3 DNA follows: TGTGCCAGCAGCTTAGGACGAGGAAGTACGGAGACCCAGTACTTC. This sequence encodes CASSLGRGSTETQYF.

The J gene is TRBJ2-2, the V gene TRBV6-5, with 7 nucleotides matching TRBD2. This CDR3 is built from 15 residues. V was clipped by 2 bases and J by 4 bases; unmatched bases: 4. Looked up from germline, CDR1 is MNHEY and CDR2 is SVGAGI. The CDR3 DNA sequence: TGTGCCAGCAGTTACACGGGCGGGAGCACCGGGGAGCTGTTTTTT. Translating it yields CASSYTGGSTGELFF.

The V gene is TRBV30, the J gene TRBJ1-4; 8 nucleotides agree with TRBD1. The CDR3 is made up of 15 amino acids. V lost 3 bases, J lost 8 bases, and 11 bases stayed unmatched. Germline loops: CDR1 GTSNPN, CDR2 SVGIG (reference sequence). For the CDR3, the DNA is TGTGCCTGGAGCCGAGGGACAGGCGTTGACGAAAAACTGTTTTTT. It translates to CAWSRGTGVDEKLFF.

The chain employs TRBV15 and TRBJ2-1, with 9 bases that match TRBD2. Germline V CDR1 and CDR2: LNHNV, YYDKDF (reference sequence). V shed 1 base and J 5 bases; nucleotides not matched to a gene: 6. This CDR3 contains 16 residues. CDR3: CATSRALAGTNNEQFF. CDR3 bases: TGTGCCACCAGCAGAGCGCTAGCGGGGACAAACAATGAGCAGTTCTTC.

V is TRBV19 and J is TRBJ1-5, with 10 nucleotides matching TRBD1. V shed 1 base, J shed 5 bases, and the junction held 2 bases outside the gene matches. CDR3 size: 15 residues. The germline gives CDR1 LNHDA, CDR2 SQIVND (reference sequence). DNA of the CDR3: TGTGCCAGTAGTATAGGGGACAGGGGATATCAGCCCCAGCATTTT. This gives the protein CASSIGDRGYQPQHF.

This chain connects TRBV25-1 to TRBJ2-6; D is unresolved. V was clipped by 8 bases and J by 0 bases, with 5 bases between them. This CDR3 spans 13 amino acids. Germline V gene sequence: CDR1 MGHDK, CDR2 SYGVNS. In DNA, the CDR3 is TGTGCCAGCTCAAACTCTGGGGCCAACGTCCTGACTTTC. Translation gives CASSNSGANVLTF. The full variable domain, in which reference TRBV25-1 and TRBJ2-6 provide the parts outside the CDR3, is EADIYQTPRYLVIGTGKKITLECSQTMGHDKMYWYQQDPGMELHLIHYSYGVNSTEKGDLSSESTVSRIRTEHFPLTLESARPSHTSQYLCASSNSGANVLTFGAGSRLTVL.

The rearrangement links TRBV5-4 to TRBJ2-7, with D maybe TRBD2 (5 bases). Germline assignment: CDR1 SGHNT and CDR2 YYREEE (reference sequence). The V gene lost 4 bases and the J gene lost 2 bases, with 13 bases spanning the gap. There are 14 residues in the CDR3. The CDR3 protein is CASSPQLGAYEQYF. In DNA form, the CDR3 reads TGTGCCAGCAGCCCGCAACTCGGGGCCTACGAGCAGTACTTC.